One and the same sample provided the 21 T cell receptor beta chains below, sequenced in a study of blood T cell repertoires in COVID-19 (dated by TCRdb to the early 2020s). The library was prepared using the immunoSEQ multiplex PCR assay. TCRdb retrieved this table from immuneACCESS and kept in-frame rearrangements only. Not all clones are present; in checked studies, unresolved V genes account for under half, and no reason is known for the remainder. The sample table records 200,000 to 250,000 clones; about 80% of these occur just once. The ten largest clones capture more than 2.5% of the sample. The sample consisted of peripheral blood. The receptors derive from a woman aged 30 to 39 who had recovered from COVID-19.

This clone has only a few counts. The chain recombines TRBV5-1 with TRBJ1-3; D gene uncertain. Germline V lookup: CDR1 SGHRS, CDR2 YFSETQ. Trimming stripped 7 bases from V and 0 bases from J, with 5 bases between. The CDR3 extends over 12 amino acids. The CDR3 here is CASGSSGNTIYF. The CDR3 DNA follows: TGCGCCAGCGGTAGCTCTGGAAACACCATATATTTT.

The CDR3 DNA reads as TGTGCCAGTAGCGCGGGGCTTCAGGAGCAGTACTTC. Translation gives CASSAGLQEQYF. This chain links TRBV19 with TRBJ2-7; D might be TRBD2 (6 bases). Looked up from germline, CDR1 is LNHDA and CDR2 is SQIVND (reference sequence). The CDR3 totals 12 residues. V lost 6 bases, J lost 7 bases, and 13 bases lay in between. Full variable domain (rest looked up from reference TRBV19 and TRBJ2-7): DGGITQSPKYLFRKEGQNVTLSCEQNLNHDAMYWYRQDPGQGLRLIYYSQIVNDFQKGDIAEGYSVSREKKESFPLTVTSAQKNPTAFYLCASSAGLQEQYFGPGTRLTVT.

In DNA form, the CDR3 reads TGTGCCAGCTCACCTACAGGGGGGAGAGGAAACACCATATATTTT. As protein: CASSPTGGRGNTIYF. The genes are TRBV18 and TRBJ1-3; 8 nucleotides match TRBD1. The J segment lost 4 bases and the V segment lost 3 bases, leaving 5 bases of the junction unmatched. The CDR3 covers 15 residues. The germline V gene encodes CDR1 KGHSH and CDR2 LQKENI.

This clone was found a few times. V gene TRBV5-4 combines with J gene TRBJ2-7; 10 nucleotides match TRBD1. The CDR3 extends over 14 amino acids. J gave up 7 bases and V 2 bases, and 6 bases lay outside the gene matches. In germline, CDR1 is SGHNT, CDR2 YYREEE (reference sequence). CDR3 protein: CASSFPGQGREQYF. As DNA, the CDR3 is TGTGCCAGCAGCTTCCCGGGACAGGGGAGGGAGCAGTACTTC. Full variable domain (rest looked up from reference TRBV5-4 and TRBJ2-7): ETGVTQSPTHLIKTRGQQVTLRCSSQSGHNTVSWYQQALGQGPQFIFQYYREEENGRGNFPPRFSGLQFPNYSSELNVNALELDDSALYLCASSFPGQGREQYFGPGTRLTVT.

The genes are TRBV15 and TRBJ1-4; no definite D call. CDR1 LNHNV and CDR2 YYDKDF come from the germline V gene (reference sequence). The CDR3 is 15 amino acids. With 8 bases removed from V and 7 bases from J, the gap between germline ends came to 20 bases. The CDR3 is CATDSGGLGGEKLFF. CDR3 in DNA: TGTGCCACCGATTCTGGAGGGTTGGGCGGTGAAAAACTGTTTTTT.

This chain connects TRBV29-1 to TRBJ2-1; tentatively, D is TRBD1 (5 bases). Germline CDR1 SQVTM, CDR2 ANQGSEA. V gave up 0 bases and J gave up 5 bases, with 11 bases separating them. This CDR3 has 14 amino acids. CDR3 residues: CSVEDLGAHNEQFF. CDR3 coding DNA: TGCAGCGTTGAAGATCTTGGGGCACACAATGAGCAGTTCTTC.

The J gene is TRBJ2-1, the V gene TRBV10-1; 8 bases agree with TRBD1. The CDR3 sequence is 13 residues long. Germline loops: CDR1 WNHNN, CDR2 SYGVQD (reference sequence). V was clipped by 4 bases and J by 7 bases; unmatched bases: 3. CDR3 amino acids: CASSAGQVNEQFF. The CDR3 DNA follows: TGCGCCAGCAGTGCGGGACAGGTAAATGAGCAGTTCTTC.

CDR3 region: CASSERAGGHEQYF. CDR3 in DNA: TGTGCCAGCAGTGAAAGGGCGGGCGGGCACGAGCAGTACTTC. The chain has TRBV6-1 and TRBJ2-7; a weak D match, TRBD2 (5 bases). Trimming took off 2 bases at V and 5 bases at J, with 13 bases between the two ends. The CDR3 covers 14 residues. CDR1 and CDR2 from the germline V gene are MNHNS and SASEGT.

The chain employs TRBV30 and TRBJ2-1, with a possible D match to TRBD1 (6 bases). Germline CDR1 reads GTSNPN; CDR2 reads SVGIG (reference sequence). With 3 bases removed from V and 6 bases from J, the gap between germline ends came to 12 bases. The CDR3 totals 13 residues. The CDR3: CAWSKVQGNEQFF. As DNA, the CDR3 is TGTGCCTGGAGCAAAGTACAGGGCAATGAGCAGTTCTTC.

This clone has a single count. The rearrangement joins TRBV5-1 to TRBJ2-5, with a possible D match to TRBD2 (5 bases). Germline V gene data show CDR1 as SGHRS and CDR2 as YFSETQ. V was trimmed by 0 bases and J by 4 bases, leaving 10 bases between them. This CDR3 has 14 amino acids. As DNA, the CDR3 is TGCGCCAGCAGCTTGGAGGAGGCGTCAGAGACCCAGTACTTC. Translation gives CASSLEEASETQYF. Filled out from reference TRBV5-1 and TRBJ2-5, the complete variable domain reads KAGVTQTPRYLIKTRGQQVTLSCSPISGHRSVSWYQQTPGQGLQFLFEYFSETQRNKGNFPGRFSGRQFSNSRSEMNVSTLELGDSALYLCASSLEEASETQYFGPGTRLLVL.

The chain links TRBV5-1 to TRBJ2-1; TRBD2 might be the D (6 bases). Germline CDR1 reads SGHRS; CDR2 reads YFSETQ. V lost 0 bases to trimming and J lost 0 bases, with 7 bases between them. The CDR3 has 15 amino acids. In nucleotides, the CDR3 is TGCGCCAGCAGCTTGGGCGGGATCTCCTACAATGAGCAGTTCTTC. Translated: CASSLGGISYNEQFF. The whole variable domain, filled in from reference TRBV5-1 and TRBJ2-1, reads KAGVTQTPRYLIKTRGQQVTLSCSPISGHRSVSWYQQTPGQGLQFLFEYFSETQRNKGNFPGRFSGRQFSNSRSEMNVSTLELGDSALYLCASSLGGISYNEQFFGPGTRLTVL.

V is TRBV7-9 and J is TRBJ2-5; 8 bases are shared with TRBD1. CDR3 length equals 16 residues. The germline V gene encodes CDR1 SEHNR and CDR2 FQNEAQ (reference sequence). J lost 2 bases, V lost 5 bases, and 10 bases had no gene match. For the CDR3, the DNA is TGTGCCAGCAGCGGTGGGACAGGCCCTGGACAAGAGACCCAGTACTTC. Protein product: CASSGGTGPGQETQYF. Filled out from reference TRBV7-9 and TRBJ2-5, the complete variable domain reads DTGVSQNPRHKITKRGQNVTFRCDPISEHNRLYWYRQTLGQGPEFLTYFQNEAQLEKSRLLSDRFSAERPKGSFSTLEIQRTEQGDSAMYLCASSGGTGPGQETQYFGPGTRLLVL.

The chain uses TRBV5-1 and TRBJ1-1; no firm D call. The CDR3 totals 13 residues. Germline lookup yields CDR1 SGHRS and CDR2 YFSETQ. The germline V and J ends were trimmed by 0 bases and 7 bases, with 10 bases remaining between them. CDR3 amino acids: CASSLGAFFEAFF. The CDR3 DNA follows: TGCGCCAGCAGCTTGGGGGCCTTTTTTGAAGCTTTCTTT.

This clone has only a few counts. The genes are TRBV29-1 and TRBJ2-3, with TRBD2 matching over 11 bases. There are 18 residues in the CDR3. CDR1 is SQVTM and CDR2 is ANQGSEA in the germline V gene. Trimming took 6 bases from V and 2 from J; bases not matched to a gene: 16. The CDR3: CSVLGLADLKGATDTQYF. The DNA of the CDR3 is TGCAGCGTCTTGGGACTAGCGGATCTAAAGGGGGCCACAGATACGCAGTATTTT.

The rearrangement joins TRBV4-1 to TRBJ2-1; D is unresolved. Trimming cost V 1 base and J 0 bases, with 10 bases left between them. Germline V gene sequence: CDR1 MGHRA, CDR2 YSYEKL. The CDR3 totals 16 residues. This chain's CDR3 is CASSQVDMVSYNEQFF. DNA for the CDR3: TGCGCCAGCAGCCAAGTTGACATGGTCTCCTACAATGAGCAGTTCTTC.

This clone occurred once. The chain has TRBV14 and TRBJ2-3, with D possibly TRBD2 on 5 matching bases. Trimming cost V 6 bases and J 6 bases, with 13 bases left between them. Germline-derived CDR1 and CDR2 are SGHDN and FVKESK. The CDR3 is 13 residues long. CDR3 loop: CASSEGGADTQYF. CDR3 sequence (DNA): TGTGCCAGCAGTGAGGGTGGAGCCGATACGCAGTATTTT. The variable domain in full, with the rest retrieved from reference TRBV14 and TRBJ2-3, is EAGVTQFPSHSVIEKGQTVTLRCDPISGHDNLYWYRRVMGKEIKFLLHFVKESKQDESGMPNNRFLAERTGGTYSTLKVQPAELEDSGVYFCASSEGGADTQYFGPGTRLTVL.

The J gene is TRBJ1-5, the V gene TRBV12-5, with 9 nucleotides matching TRBD1. V dropped 7 bases and J dropped 5; count of bases not matched to a gene: 12. The CDR3 covers 16 residues. The germline gives CDR1 LGHNT, CDR2 FRNRAP. In DNA, the CDR3 is TGTGCTAGTGCTCCCCAACCGGGACAGGGAGATCAGCCCCAGCATTTT. The encoded protein is CASAPQPGQGDQPQHF.

The V call is TRBV2, the J call TRBJ1-2; possibly TRBD1 for D (6 bases). V was trimmed by 8 bases and J by 8 bases, leaving 18 bases between them. Germline CDR1 SNHLY, CDR2 FYNNEI. This CDR3 spans 13 amino acids. This CDR3 reads CASFLGGSQGYTF. CDR3 nucleotides: TGTGCCAGCTTCTTAGGGGGTAGCCAGGGCTACACCTTC.

The V and J genes are TRBV29-1 and TRBJ2-3; 8 bases fit TRBD2. V was pared by 6 bases and J by 5 bases, with 7 bases of the junction left unmatched. This CDR3 is 13 amino acids long. The germline CDR1 and CDR2 sequences are SQVTM and ANQGSEA. CDR3 coding DNA: TGCAGCGTAAGCGGGAGAGGGGGAGATACGCAGTATTTT. Translation: CSVSGRGGDTQYF.

V is TRBV6-5 and J is TRBJ2-7, with 7 bases fitting TRBD2. The CDR3 totals 14 residues. The junction had 10 bases not matched to a gene; V was cut back by 9 bases and J by 2 bases. Germline CDR1 MNHEY, CDR2 SVGAGI. CDR3 coding DNA: TGTGCCAGGGGGGGGAGTGAAGGGACCTACGAGCAGTACTTC. Its protein is CARGGSEGTYEQYF.

The chain uses TRBV6-5 and TRBJ2-3; D perhaps matches TRBD2 (6 bases). Germline loops: CDR1 MNHEY, CDR2 SVGAGI. The CDR3 extends over 13 amino acids. V was clipped by 4 bases and J by 6 bases, with 11 bases between them. The CDR3 DNA follows: TGTGCCAGCAGTTTGGAGGGTTGGGATACGCAGTATTTT. This codes for CASSLEGWDTQYF.